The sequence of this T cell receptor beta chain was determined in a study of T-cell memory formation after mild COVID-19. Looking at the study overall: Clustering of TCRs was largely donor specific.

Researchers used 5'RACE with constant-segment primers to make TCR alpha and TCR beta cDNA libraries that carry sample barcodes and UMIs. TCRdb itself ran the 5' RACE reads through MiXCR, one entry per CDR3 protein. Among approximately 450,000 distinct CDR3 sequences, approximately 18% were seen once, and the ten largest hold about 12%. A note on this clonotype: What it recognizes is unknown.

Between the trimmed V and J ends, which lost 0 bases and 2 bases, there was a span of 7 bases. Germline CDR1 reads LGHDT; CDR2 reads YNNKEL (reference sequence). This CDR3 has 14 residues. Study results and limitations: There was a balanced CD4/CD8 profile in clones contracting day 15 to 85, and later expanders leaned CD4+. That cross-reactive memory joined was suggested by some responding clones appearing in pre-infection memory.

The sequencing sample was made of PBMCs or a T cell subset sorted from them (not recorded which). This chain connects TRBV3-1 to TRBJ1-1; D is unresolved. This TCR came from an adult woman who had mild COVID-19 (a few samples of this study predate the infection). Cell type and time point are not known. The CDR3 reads CASSQDNRNTEAFF. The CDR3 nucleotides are TGTGCCAGCAGCCAAGACAACAGAAACACTGAAGCTTTCTTT.